This section outlines one TCR beta chain sequence together with its context. The antigen remains undetermined. The source of the sample is a study of blood T cells in healthy people across ages. The study's findings and limits: Naive CD4+ cells and diversity were both higher in long-lived donors than in aged donors. Measured against age, TCR beta diversity per million T cells decreased in a roughly linear manner.

This CDR3 region has 17 residues. Trimming took 5 bases from V and 2 from J; bases not matched to a gene: 11. CDR1 SGHAT and CDR2 FQNNGV come from the germline V gene. With a J-beta primer mix and a sample-barcoded 5' primer, a second PCR ran roughly 6 to 11 cycles. Each CDR3 protein is one row after TCRdb ran MiXCR on the 5' RACE reads. The repertoire has some 1.4 million distinct CDR3 sequences, roughly 40% of them found once; the top ten carry less than 8%. The chain combines TRBV11-2 with TRBJ2-1; 8 nucleotides agree with TRBD2. Material for sequencing was blood. The sequence was collected from a woman under 30 in good health. The CDR3 DNA sequence: TGTGCCAGCAGCCCTCAACGGCGGGGGGCAGCCTACAATGAGCAGTTCTTC. This gives the protein CASSPQRRGAAYNEQFF.